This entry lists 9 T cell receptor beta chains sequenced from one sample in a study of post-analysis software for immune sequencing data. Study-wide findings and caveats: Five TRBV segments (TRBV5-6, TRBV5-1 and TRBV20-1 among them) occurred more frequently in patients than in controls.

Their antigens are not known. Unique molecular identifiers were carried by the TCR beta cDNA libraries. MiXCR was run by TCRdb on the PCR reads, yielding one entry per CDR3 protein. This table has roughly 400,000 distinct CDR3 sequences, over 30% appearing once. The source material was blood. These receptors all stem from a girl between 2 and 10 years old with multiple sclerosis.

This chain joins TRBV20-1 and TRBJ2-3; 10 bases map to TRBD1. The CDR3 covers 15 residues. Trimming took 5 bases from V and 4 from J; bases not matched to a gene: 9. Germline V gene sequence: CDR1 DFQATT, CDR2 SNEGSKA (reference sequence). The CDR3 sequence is CSAPPGQGISDTQYF. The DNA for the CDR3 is TGCAGTGCTCCTCCGGGACAGGGGATATCAGATACGCAGTATTTT.

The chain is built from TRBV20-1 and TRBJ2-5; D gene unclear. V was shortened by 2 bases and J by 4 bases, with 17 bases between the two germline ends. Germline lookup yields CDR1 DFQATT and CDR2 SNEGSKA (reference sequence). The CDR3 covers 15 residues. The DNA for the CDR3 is TGCAGTGCTAGACATATCTGGGCGGCGCGAGAGACCCAGTACTTC. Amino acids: CSARHIWAARETQYF.

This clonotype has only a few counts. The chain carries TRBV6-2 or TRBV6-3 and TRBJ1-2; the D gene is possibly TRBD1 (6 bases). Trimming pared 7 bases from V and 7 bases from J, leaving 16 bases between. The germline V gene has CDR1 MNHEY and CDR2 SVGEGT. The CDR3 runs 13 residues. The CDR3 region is CASTPSGGRGYTF. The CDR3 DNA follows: TGTGCCAGCACTCCAAGCGGGGGCCGTGGCTACACCTTC.

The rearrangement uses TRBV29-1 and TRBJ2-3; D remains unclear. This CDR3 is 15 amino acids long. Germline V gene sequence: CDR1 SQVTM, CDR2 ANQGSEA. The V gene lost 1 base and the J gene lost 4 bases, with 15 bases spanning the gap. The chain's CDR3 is CSVEGRQTHADTQYF. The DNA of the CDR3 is TGCAGCGTTGAAGGAAGGCAGACCCACGCAGATACGCAGTATTTT.

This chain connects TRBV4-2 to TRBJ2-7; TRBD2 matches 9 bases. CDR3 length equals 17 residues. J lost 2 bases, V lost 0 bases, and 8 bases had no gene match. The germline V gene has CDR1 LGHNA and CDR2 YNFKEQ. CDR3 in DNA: TGTGCCAGCAGCCAAGATGGGGTGGGACTAGCCCCCTACGAGCAGTACTTC. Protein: CASSQDGVGLAPYEQYF.

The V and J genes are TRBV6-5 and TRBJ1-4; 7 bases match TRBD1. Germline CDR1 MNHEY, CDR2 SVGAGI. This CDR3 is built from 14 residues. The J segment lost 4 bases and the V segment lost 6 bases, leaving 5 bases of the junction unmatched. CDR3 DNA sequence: TGTGCCAGCAGACAGGGGCTAATTAATGAAAAACTGTTTTTT. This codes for CASRQGLINEKLFF.

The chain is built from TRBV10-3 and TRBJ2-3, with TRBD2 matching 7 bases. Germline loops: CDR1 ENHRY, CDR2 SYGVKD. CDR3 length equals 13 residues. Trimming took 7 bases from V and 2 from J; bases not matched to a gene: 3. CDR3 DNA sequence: TGTGCCATCAAGGGAGGGCTCACAGATACGCAGTATTTT. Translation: CAIKGGLTDTQYF.

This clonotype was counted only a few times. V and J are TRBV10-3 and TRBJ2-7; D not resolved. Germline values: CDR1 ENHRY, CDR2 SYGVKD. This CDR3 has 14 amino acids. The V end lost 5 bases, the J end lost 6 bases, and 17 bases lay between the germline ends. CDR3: CAISFFSGTGEQYF. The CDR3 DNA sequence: TGTGCCATCAGTTTCTTTTCCGGAACCGGCGAGCAGTACTTC.

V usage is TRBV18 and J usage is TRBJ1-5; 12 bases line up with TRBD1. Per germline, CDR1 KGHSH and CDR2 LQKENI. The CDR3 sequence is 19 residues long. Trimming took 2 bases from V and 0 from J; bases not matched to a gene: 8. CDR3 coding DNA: TGTGCCAGCTCACCATCCGGGACAGGGGGCCCCTATAGCAATCAGCCCCAGCATTTT. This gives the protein CASSPSGTGGPYSNQPQHF. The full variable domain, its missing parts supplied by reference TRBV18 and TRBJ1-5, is NAGVMQNPRHLVRRRGQEARLRCSPMKGHSHVYWYRQLPEEGLKFMVYLQKENIIDESGMPKERFSAEFPKEGPSILRIQQVVRGDSAAYFCASSPSGTGGPYSNQPQHFGDGTRLSIL.